One and the same sample provided the 3 T cell receptor beta chains below, sequenced in a study of Graves' ophthalmopathy and Graves' hyperthyroidism. TCR beta CDR3 amplification used RNA transcripts. RT-PCR was first run with HTBI primers, then multiplex PCR in a second round. In TCRdb, the multiplex PCR reads were re-called with MiXCR into one record per CDR3 protein. This sample has 45,000 to 60,000 distinct CDR3 sequences, with approximately 52% found just once. The specimen sequenced was peripheral blood. These receptors were taken from an adult woman with Graves' ophthalmopathy.

This clonotype was found many times. The chain carries TRBV12-3 or TRBV12-4 and TRBJ1-5; D is unresolved. The CDR3 length is 15 residues. V lost 1 base to trimming and J lost 2 bases, with 9 bases between them. CDR3 protein: CASSLGGLGNQPQHF. The CDR3 bases are TGTGCCAGCAGTTTAGGTGGGCTAGGCAATCAGCCCCAGCATTTT.

This clonotype showed up many times. The rearrangement links TRBV3-1 to TRBJ2-5; the D gene could be TRBD1 or TRBD2 (6 bases each). This CDR3 has 15 amino acids. Trimming took off 0 bases at V and 7 bases at J, with 15 bases between the two ends. From germline, CDR1 is LGHDT and CDR2 YNNKEL (reference sequence). The DNA of the CDR3 is TGTGCCAGCAGCCAAGACCCCGGGGGCGTATTGACCCAGTACTTC. Translating gives CASSQDPGGVLTQYF.

This chain links TRBV9 with TRBJ1-3, with no clear D. V shed 0 bases and J shed 0 bases, with 7 bases lying between them. The CDR3 contains 15 residues. Germline CDR1 is SGDLS and CDR2 is YYNGEE. The CDR3 protein is CASSVEGSSGNTIYF. In DNA form, the CDR3 reads TGTGCCAGCAGCGTAGAGGGTAGCTCTGGAAACACCATATATTTT.